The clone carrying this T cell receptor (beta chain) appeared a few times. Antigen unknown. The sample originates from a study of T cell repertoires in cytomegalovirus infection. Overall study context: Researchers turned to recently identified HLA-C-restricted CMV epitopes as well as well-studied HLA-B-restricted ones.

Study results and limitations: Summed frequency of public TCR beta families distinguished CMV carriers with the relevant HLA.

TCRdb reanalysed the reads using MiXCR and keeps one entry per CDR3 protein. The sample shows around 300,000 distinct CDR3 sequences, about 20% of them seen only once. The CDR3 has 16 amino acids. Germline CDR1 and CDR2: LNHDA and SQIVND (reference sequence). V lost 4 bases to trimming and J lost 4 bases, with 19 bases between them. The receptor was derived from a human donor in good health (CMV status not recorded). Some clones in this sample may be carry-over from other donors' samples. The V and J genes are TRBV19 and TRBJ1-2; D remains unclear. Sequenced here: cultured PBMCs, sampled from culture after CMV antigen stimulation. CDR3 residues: CASSTDPGGRAYGYTF. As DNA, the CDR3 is TGTGCCAGTAGTACCGACCCCGGCGGACGGGCCTATGGCTACACCTTC.